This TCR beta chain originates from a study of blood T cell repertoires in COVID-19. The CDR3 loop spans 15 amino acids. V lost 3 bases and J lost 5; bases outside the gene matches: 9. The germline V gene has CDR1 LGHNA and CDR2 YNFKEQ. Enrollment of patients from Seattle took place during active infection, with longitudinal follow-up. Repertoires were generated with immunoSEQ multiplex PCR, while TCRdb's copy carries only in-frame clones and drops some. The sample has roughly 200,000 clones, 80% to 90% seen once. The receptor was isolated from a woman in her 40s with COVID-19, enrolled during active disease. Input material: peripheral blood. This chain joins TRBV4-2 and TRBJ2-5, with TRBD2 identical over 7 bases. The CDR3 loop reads CASSHEGGRRETQYF. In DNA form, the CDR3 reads TGTGCCAGCAGCCATGAGGGAGGGCGGCGGGAGACCCAGTACTTC.